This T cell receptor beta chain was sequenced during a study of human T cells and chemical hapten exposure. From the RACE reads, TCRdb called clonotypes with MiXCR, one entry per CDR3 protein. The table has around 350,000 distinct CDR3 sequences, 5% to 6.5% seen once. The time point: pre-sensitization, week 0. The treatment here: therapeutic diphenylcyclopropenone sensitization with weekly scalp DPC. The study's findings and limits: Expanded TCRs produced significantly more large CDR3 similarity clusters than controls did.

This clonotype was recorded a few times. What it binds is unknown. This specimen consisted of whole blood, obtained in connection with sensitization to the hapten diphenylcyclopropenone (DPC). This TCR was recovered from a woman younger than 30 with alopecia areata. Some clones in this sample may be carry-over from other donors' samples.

CDR3 DNA: TGTGCCAGCAGTTTGTCTCGGACTAGCGGGGGTTCAGAGACCCAGTACTTC. Encoded protein: CASSLSRTSGGSETQYF. This chain joins TRBV28 and TRBJ2-5; 13 nucleotides agree with TRBD2. Germline values: CDR1 MDHEN, CDR2 SYDVKM. V trimming: 3 bases; J trimming: 4 bases; junction bases outside the gene matches: 8. The CDR3 has 17 amino acids.